This TCR beta chain was identified during a study of blood T cells in healthy people across ages (dated by TCRdb to 2013 to 2016). Study-level background: Template switching captured roughly one uniquely barcoded TCR beta cDNA molecule per two T cells in model experiments. To avoid experimental bias, donors of different ages were spread randomly across the sequencing lanes. For two donors (one aged 18 to 29 and one aged 80 or older), the study analyzed two additional independent replicas of 1 million unique cDNA reads from the same blood draw. Age-related changes in TCR beta repertoire diversity were measured in the study by deep sequencing normalized with unique cDNA molecular identifiers. The donors were divided into four age groups: young (average approximately 17 years), middle-aged (about 41), aged (approximately 62) and long-lived (roughly 86). Summary of the overall study and its limitations: As age increased, observed TCR beta diversity per million T cells dropped in a roughly linear way, and a significant reduction was already evident by age 40. A strong correlation was found between observed TCR beta diversity and the percentage of naive T cells measured by flow cytometry. Since profiling was done on bulk unsorted PBMCs, naive and antigen-experienced compartments could not be conclusively compared. The CMV infection status of donors was not known, potentially confounding age-related changes in expanded clonotypes. Compared with the aged group, more naive CD4+ T cells, fewer expanded clones and increased TCR diversity were shown by the long-lived group, suggesting age selection. Estimates of total diversity based on one million sequenced T cells were considered lower bounds and underestimates.

Taken from cysteine to phenylalanine, the CDR3 has 12 residues. The kept DNA is CDR3 alone, 36 bases in frame from the first base. According to the germline V gene (reference sequence), CDR1 reads SEHNR and CDR2 reads FQNEAQ. Here V drops 3 bases and J drops 7 bases, and the junction holds 1 base not matched to any gene. The library came from 5' RACE. A second PCR of roughly 7 to 11 cycles was run with a J-beta primer mix and a sample-barcoded 5' primer. A unique molecular identifier was introduced onto each TCR beta cDNA molecule by a template-switch 5' adaptor carrying 12 random nucleotides. At least 3 million CDR3-containing paired-end reads were obtained from each sample. First-strand cDNA synthesis was performed from all RNA using the Mint cDNA synthesis kit, with priming by a TRBC-specific oligonucleotide. Following uracil-DNA glycosylase treatment, all cDNA underwent a first 18-cycle PCR with the universal primers M1SS and BC2_uni_R. For the original study's pipeline: Normalization of each sample was performed by random selection of 1 million high-quality reads, each carrying a distinct molecular identifier. Reads sharing molecular identifiers were discarded rather than binned into consensus sequences. CDR3 identification, clonotype clustering and error correction used MiTCR with a Q25 quality threshold and the strictest error-elimination algorithm. Lower-bound total TCR beta diversity was estimated with a nonparametric unseen species model using Euler transformation. In TCRdb, the public reads were trimmed at Q25 with fastp and aligned with MiXCR, with productive beta chains retained. Identical CDR3 protein sequences are pooled into one entry, listed with their most common genes and DNA. Here the V and J calls rest on TCRdb's processing, not on the authors' analysis. Within this sample are some 1,800,000 distinct CDR3 sequences, with about two fifths of them counted one time only. The ten largest clonotypes hold approximately 22% of the sample.

The donors were around 39 Caucasian individuals from Russia, aged roughly 6 to 100 years, who were systemically healthy. Around 10 milliliters of peripheral blood were collected from each donor into EDTA-treated Vacutainer tubes. Ficoll-Paque density-gradient centrifugation was used to isolate PBMCs, with at least 7 million per sample. Trizol reagent was used to extract total RNA from the PBMCs, yielding at least 6 micrograms per sample. The percentages of naive CD45RAhigh/CD27high T cells were determined by flow cytometry on a PBMC aliquot from every donor. Regarding this clonotype: It lacks a known antigen. Base qualities were left out, and no much larger clone turns up one base away.

The sequence links TRBV7-9 to TRBJ1-1; the central 8 bases match TRBD1. The sequence came from a human donor in good health. The sequencing sample was made of blood. This receptor carries the CDR3 CASSLGQVEAFF. At the DNA level, the sequence is TGTGCCAGCAGCTTGGGACAGGTTGAAGCTTTCTTT.